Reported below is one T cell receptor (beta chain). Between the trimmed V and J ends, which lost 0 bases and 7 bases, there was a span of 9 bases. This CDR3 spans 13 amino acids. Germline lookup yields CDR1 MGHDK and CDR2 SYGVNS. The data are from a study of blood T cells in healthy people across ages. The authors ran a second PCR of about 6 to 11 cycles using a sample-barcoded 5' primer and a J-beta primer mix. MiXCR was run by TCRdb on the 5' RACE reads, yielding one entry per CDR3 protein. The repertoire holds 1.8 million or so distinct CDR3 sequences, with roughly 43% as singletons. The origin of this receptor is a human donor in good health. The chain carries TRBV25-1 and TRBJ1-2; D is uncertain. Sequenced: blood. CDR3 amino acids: CASSEYLGSGYTF. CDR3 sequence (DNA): TGTGCCAGCAGTGAATATTTGGGGAGTGGCTACACCTTC.